The 13 T cell receptor beta chains below all came from one sample that was sequenced in a study of shared clonotypes between healthy human individuals. TCRdb's table, derived via immunoSEQ multiplex PCR, lists solely in-frame clones and lacks some. The data hold approximately 810,000 clones, with almost 95% observed a single time. Naive CD8 cells lacked CD45RO and underwent positive selection for CCR7, leaving out terminally differentiated effector memory CD45RA+ cells. Source material: naive CD8+ T cells sorted from blood. The receptors originated from a man aged 30 to 45 in good health.

This chain uses TRBV28 with TRBJ2-3; 11 nucleotides match TRBD2. The CDR3 spans 16 residues. Germline-derived CDR1 and CDR2 are MDHEN and SYDVKM. Trimming cost V 3 bases and J 2 bases; bases outside gene matches: 4. Here the CDR3 DNA reads TGTGCCAGCAGTTTCGCACTAGCGGGAGACACAGATACGCAGTATTTT. Translation gives CASSFALAGDTDTQYF.

There are a few counts of this clone. V is TRBV5-6 and J is TRBJ1-1; D not certain. Trimming removed 3 bases at V and 4 bases at J, with 10 bases between. CDR3 length: 13 amino acids. Germline V CDR1 and CDR2: SGHDT, YYEEEE. The CDR3 bases are TGTGCCAGCAGCTACGCCTCCGGCACTGAAGCTTTCTTT. It encodes CASSYASGTEAFF.

The V and J genes are TRBV4-3 and TRBJ2-3; 8 bases map to TRBD2. This CDR3 comprises 16 residues. The germline V gene encodes CDR1 LGHNA and CDR2 YSLEER. J gave up 1 base and V 0 bases, and 3 bases lay outside the gene matches. The CDR3 sequence is CASSQDGREGTDTQYF. CDR3 coding DNA: TGCGCCAGCAGCCAAGATGGGCGGGAGGGCACAGATACGCAGTATTTT.

J is TRBJ2-7 and V is TRBV27, with D perhaps TRBD1 (5 bases). Per germline, CDR1 MNHEY and CDR2 SMNVEV (reference sequence). The CDR3 is 13 amino acids. The V gene lost 6 bases and the J gene lost 3 bases, with 12 bases spanning the gap. The CDR3 coding sequence is TGTGCCAGCAGGACTCAAACAGGCTACGAGCAGTACTTC. Translation: CASRTQTGYEQYF.

The rearrangement joins TRBV5-1 to TRBJ2-5; 7 bases are a match to TRBD2. The CDR3 has 18 amino acids. Per germline, CDR1 SGHRS and CDR2 YFSETQ. V gave up 3 bases and J gave up 0 bases; unmatched junction bases: 14. CDR3 in DNA: TGCGCCAGCAGCTCGGGGGGTCTTGGGGGAGCCCACCAAGAGACCCAGTACTTC. This gives the protein CASSSGGLGGAHQETQYF.

V usage is TRBV30 and J usage is TRBJ2-1; D possibly corresponds to TRBD1 (6 bases). Looked up from germline, CDR1 is GTSNPN and CDR2 is SVGIG (reference sequence). The CDR3 contains 16 residues. With 1 base removed from V and 2 bases from J, the gap between germline ends came to 15 bases. The CDR3 DNA follows: TGTGCCTGGAGTGAAATCCCCAGGGGACCCTACAATGAGCAGTTCTTC. Residues: CAWSEIPRGPYNEQFF.

The V gene is TRBV2, the J gene TRBJ2-7, with TRBD2 identical over 13 bases. V trimming: 6 bases; J trimming: 8 bases; junction bases outside the gene matches: 4. The CDR3 loop spans 13 amino acids. The germline CDR1 and CDR2 sequences are SNHLY and FYNNEI. The CDR3 protein is CASRGGLAGQQYF. In DNA, the CDR3 is TGTGCCAGCAGGGGGGGACTAGCGGGGCAGCAGTACTTC. Based on the CDR3 plus reference TRBV2 and TRBJ2-7, the full variable domain is EPEVTQTPSHQVTQMGQEVILRCVPISNHLYFYWYRQILGQKVEFLVSFYNNEISEKSEIFDDQFSVERPDGSNFTLKIRSTKLEDSAMYFCASRGGLAGQQYFGPGTRLTVT.

The chain has TRBV6-1 and TRBJ2-7, with D maybe TRBD2 (6 bases). Germline V gene data show CDR1 as MNHNS and CDR2 as SASEGT. The V end lost 10 bases, the J end lost 4 bases, and 17 bases lay between the germline ends. The CDR3 is made up of 13 amino acids. As DNA, the CDR3 is TGTGCCACAGAGGGACTCGCCTCGTACGAGCAGTACTTC. It specifies CATEGLASYEQYF.

The chain employs TRBV4-2 and TRBJ1-1; D call uncertain. The CDR3 loop spans 13 amino acids. The germline V gene encodes CDR1 LGHNA and CDR2 YNFKEQ. V was trimmed by 4 bases and J by 0 bases, leaving 6 bases between them. The CDR3 DNA is TGTGCCAGCAGCCCATATCTGAACACTGAAGCTTTCTTT. Residues: CASSPYLNTEAFF.

With regard to this clone: Other DNA sequences in this sample translate to the same CDR3. The chain has TRBV28 and TRBJ2-1; D ambiguous. The germline V gene encodes CDR1 MDHEN and CDR2 SYDVKM. The CDR3 is 11 amino acids. Trimming took off 3 bases at V and 10 bases at J, with 7 bases between the two ends. The CDR3 DNA sequence: TGTGCCAGCAGTTTCACCAGCGAGCAGTTCTTC. This codes for CASSFTSEQFF. The full variable domain, in which reference TRBV28 and TRBJ2-1 provide the parts outside the CDR3, is DVKVTQSSRYLVKRTGEKVFLECVQDMDHENMFWYRQDPGLGLRLIYFSYDVKMKEKGDIPEGYSVSREKKERFSLILESASTNQTSMYLCASSFTSEQFFGPGTRLTVL.

V is TRBV9 and J is TRBJ1-2; the D is unclear. The germline CDR1 and CDR2 sequences are SGDLS and YYNGEE. This CDR3 comprises 15 residues. V was cut by 3 bases and J by 4 bases, with 16 bases left in between. The chain's CDR3 is CASSGYREFGYGYTF. CDR3 nucleotides: TGTGCCAGCAGCGGTTACCGGGAGTTTGGCTATGGCTACACCTTC. Supplemented by reference TRBV9 and TRBJ1-2, the full variable domain reads DSGVTQTPKHLITATGQRVTLRCSPRSGDLSVYWYQQSLDQGLQFLIQYYNGEERAKGNILERFSAQQFPDLHSELNLSSLELGDSALYFCASSGYREFGYGYTFGSGTRLTVV.

The rearrangement links TRBV20-1 to TRBJ2-5; TRBD2 might be the D (6 bases). The germline V gene has CDR1 DFQATT and CDR2 SNEGSKA (reference sequence). V lost 8 bases and J 4 bases, leaving 8 bases between the germline ends. This CDR3 is built from 10 residues. This chain's CDR3 is CSIAVETQYF. CDR3 DNA: TGCAGTATAGCGGTAGAGACCCAGTACTTC.

The J gene is TRBJ2-1, the V gene TRBV9; D not certain. Germline loops: CDR1 SGDLS, CDR2 YYNGEE. The CDR3 runs to 13 residues. The V end lost 0 bases, the J end lost 7 bases, and 8 bases lay between the germline ends. CDR3 residues: CASSVVSGNEQFF. DNA for the CDR3: TGTGCCAGCAGCGTAGTGTCTGGAAATGAGCAGTTCTTC.